Below, 9 T cell receptor beta chains from the same sample are listed, as sequenced in a study of metastatic and nonmetastatic thyroid tumors. None of the patients had undergone any treatment ahead of thyroid surgery. TCRdb re-called clones from the PCR reads using MiXCR. The sample includes roughly 45,000 clones, roughly 3.2% of them seen just once. What was sequenced was blood. The source of these receptors is a female donor with papillary thyroid cancer or a benign thyroid nodule (not recorded which). Some clones in this sample may be carry-over from other donors' samples.

This clone was seen at least ten times. The genes are TRBV7-2 and TRBJ1-2; tentative D call: TRBD1 (5 bases). Germline V CDR1 and CDR2: SGHTA, FQGNSA. The V end was cut by 3 bases, the J end by 3 bases, with 11 bases between. The CDR3 spans 14 residues. The CDR3 loop is CASSFGIRDYGYTF. The CDR3 DNA reads TGTGCCAGCAGCTTTGGCATCAGGGACTATGGCTACACCTTC.

In this sample, this clone turned up a few times. Other nucleotide sequences from this sample produce the same CDR3. The V and J genes are TRBV7-2 and TRBJ2-3, with D possibly TRBD2 on 5 matching bases. V was clipped by 1 base and J by 4 bases, with 15 bases between them. Germline lookup yields CDR1 SGHTA and CDR2 FQGNSA. The CDR3 is 16 amino acids. The chain's CDR3 is CASSLVSSPPSDTQYF. The CDR3 DNA is TGTGCCAGCAGCTTAGTCTCTAGCCCCCCTTCAGATACGCAGTATTTT.

This clone was picked up many times. The gene calls are TRBV9 and TRBJ2-2, with 11 nucleotides matching TRBD2. This CDR3 is 16 amino acids long. V was clipped by 0 bases and J by 5 bases; unmatched bases: 3. The germline CDR1 and CDR2 sequences are SGDLS and YYNGEE. DNA for the CDR3: TGTGCCAGCAGCGTAGGACTAGCGGGATCAACCGGGGAGCTGTTTTTT. Its translation: CASSVGLAGSTGELFF.

This clone was observed many times. The chain uses TRBV20-1 and TRBJ2-1; 14 bases match TRBD2. Germline V CDR1 and CDR2: DFQATT, SNEGSKA (reference sequence). V was pared by 6 bases and J by 2 bases, with 12 bases of the junction left unmatched. This CDR3 has 18 residues. The CDR3 is CSAPPGLAGALPYNEQFF. CDR3 nucleotide sequence: TGCAGTGCCCCCCCGGGACTAGCGGGAGCTCTACCCTACAATGAGCAGTTCTTC.

This clone occurred many times. The rearrangement links TRBV19 to TRBJ2-3; a possible D gene is TRBD2 (6 bases). Deletions cut 4 bases from V and 4 bases from J, with 18 bases between. The CDR3 is 16 residues long. CDR1 is LNHDA, CDR2 SQIVND, per germline (reference sequence). The DNA for the CDR3 is TGTGCCAGTAGTAACCCACCGGGGCGGGGCGCAGATACGCAGTATTTT. Its translation: CASSNPPGRGADTQYF.

The table lists this clone with many counts. The chain recombines TRBV7-8 with TRBJ2-3; D is unclear. CDR3 length: 14 residues. Between the trimmed V and J ends, which lost 5 bases and 5 bases, there was a span of 14 bases. Germline V gene lookup returns CDR1 SGHVS and CDR2 FQNEAQ. The CDR3 nucleotides read TGTGCCAGCAGCACTACCCCGGCAGGAGATACGCAGTATTTT. Protein sequence: CASSTTPAGDTQYF.

This clone was seen at least ten times. A single base separates this from a much larger clone, so it may be a read error. V is TRBV7-7 and J is TRBJ2-1; 10 bases fit TRBD2. Germline-derived CDR1 and CDR2 are SSHAT and FNYEAQ (reference sequence). This CDR3 contains 15 residues. In nucleotides, the CDR3 is TGTGCTAGCAGCTTAGGGGCTAGCGGGGGCAATGAGCAGTTCTTC. Its translation: CASSLGASGGNEQFF.

This clone was seen many times. This chain links TRBV7-9 with TRBJ2-3; 7 positions match TRBD2. The germline V gene has CDR1 SEHNR and CDR2 FQNEAQ (reference sequence). J lost 2 bases, V lost 7 bases, and 9 bases had no gene match. This CDR3 is 15 amino acids long. The CDR3: CASTFSGMNTDTQYF. The DNA of the CDR3 is TGTGCCAGCACCTTCAGCGGGATGAACACAGATACGCAGTATTTT.

By sample fraction, this clone is medium-sized (0.01 to 0.1%). The chain combines TRBV9 with TRBJ1-1; 10 nucleotides line up with TRBD1. The V and J ends lost 4 bases and 5 bases, in that order; junction bases with no gene match: 5. From germline, CDR1 is SGDLS and CDR2 YYNGEE. CDR3 length: 14 amino acids. CDR3 DNA sequence: TGTGCCAGCAGCAAGACAGGGGGCCGGACTGAAGCTTTCTTT. Amino acids: CASSKTGGRTEAFF. The full variable domain, rest sourced from reference TRBV9 and TRBJ1-1, is DSGVTQTPKHLITATGQRVTLRCSPRSGDLSVYWYQQSLDQGLQFLIQYYNGEERAKGNILERFSAQQFPDLHSELNLSSLELGDSALYFCASSKTGGRTEAFFGQGTRLTVV.